The sample holds one count of the clone carrying this T cell receptor (beta chain). Antigen: not known. V lost 4 bases and J 8 bases, leaving 14 bases between the germline ends. The CDR3 runs to 12 residues. Germline V gene sequence: CDR1 SQVTM, CDR2 ANQGSEA. This sample is part of a study of cytomegalovirus exposure and HLA in healthy donors. Whole-study results and caveats: Generally TCR sequences proved uncommon, though certain public TCRs appeared in numerous donors. CMV antigen specificity of a few CMV-associated chains was confirmed in vitro. Investigators reported about 160 TCR beta chains as tied to cytomegalovirus.

The donors were part of the validation cohort of roughly 130 subjects. That cohort was separate from the first cohort, which comprised 666 subjects. Data came from immunoSEQ multiplex PCR; TCRdb stores just in-frame clones and leaves some out. The profile shows approximately 120,000 clones, under 90% of them singletons. This receptor was taken from a woman between 18 and 29 years old in good health and CMV-seronegative. The V gene is TRBV29-1, the J gene TRBJ1-2; D ambiguous. Sequencing was done on a sample of PBMCs. In nucleotides, the CDR3 is TGCAGCGTTGCGGGAATTGATATGGGCTACACCTTC. It encodes CSVAGIDMGYTF.